This T cell receptor (beta chain) stems from a study of blood T cell repertoires in COVID-19. Study-level background: T cells, B-cell-depleted T cells, or PBMCs provided the cDNA or gDNA that served as material.

The CDR3 consists of 14 residues. CDR1 SGHVS and CDR2 FQNEAQ come from the germline V gene. V lost 5 bases and J lost 7; bases outside the gene matches: 10. Methods used by the authors: Reference gene primers were amplified, and this amplification served to estimate nucleated cell counts. The table came from immunoSEQ multiplex PCR; TCRdb's copy has only in-frame clones and leaves some out. V and J calls and clone size are given by that table; D and trimming were obtained from the DNA. The data show 95,000 to 130,000 clones, roughly 85% seen once. Material: peripheral blood. This sequence was found in a young man with acute or convalescent COVID-19. The gene calls are TRBV7-8 and TRBJ1-2, with 7 nucleotides matching TRBD1. The CDR3 here is CASSLRQGSGGYTF. The CDR3, as DNA: TGTGCCAGCAGCCTCCGACAGGGTTCAGGTGGCTACACCTTC.